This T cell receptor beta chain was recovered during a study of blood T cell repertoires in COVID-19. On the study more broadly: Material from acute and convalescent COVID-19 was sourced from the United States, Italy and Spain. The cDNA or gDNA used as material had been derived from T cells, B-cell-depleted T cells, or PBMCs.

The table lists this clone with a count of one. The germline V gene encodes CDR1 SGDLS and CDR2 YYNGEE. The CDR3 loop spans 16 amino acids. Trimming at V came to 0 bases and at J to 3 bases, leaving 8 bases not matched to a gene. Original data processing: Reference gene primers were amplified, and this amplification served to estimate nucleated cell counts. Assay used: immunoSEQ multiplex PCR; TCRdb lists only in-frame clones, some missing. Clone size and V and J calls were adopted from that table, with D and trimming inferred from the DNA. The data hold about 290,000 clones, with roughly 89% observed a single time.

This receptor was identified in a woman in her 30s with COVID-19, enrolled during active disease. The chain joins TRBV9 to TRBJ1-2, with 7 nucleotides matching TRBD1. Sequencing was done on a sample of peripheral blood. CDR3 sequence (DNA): TGTGCCAGCAGCGTAGCCAAGACAGGGTTCGACTATGGCTACACCTTC. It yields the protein CASSVAKTGFDYGYTF.